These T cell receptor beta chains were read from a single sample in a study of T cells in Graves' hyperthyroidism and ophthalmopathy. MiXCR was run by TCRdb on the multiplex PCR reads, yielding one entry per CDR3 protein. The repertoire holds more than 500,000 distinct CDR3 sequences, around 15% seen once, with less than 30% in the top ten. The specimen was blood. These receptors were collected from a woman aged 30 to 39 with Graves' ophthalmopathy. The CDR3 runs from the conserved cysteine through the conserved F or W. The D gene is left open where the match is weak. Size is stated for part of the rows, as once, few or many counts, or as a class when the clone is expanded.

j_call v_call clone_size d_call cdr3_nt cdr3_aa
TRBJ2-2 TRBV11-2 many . TGTGCCAGCAGCTTAGTTGTAGGCGGGGAGCTGTTTTTT CASSLVVGGELFF
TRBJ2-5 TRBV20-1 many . TGCAGTGCTAGAGATTTAGGTCAAGAGACCCAGTACTTC CSARDLGQETQYF
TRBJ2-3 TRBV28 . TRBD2 TGTGCCAGCAGACCGCCGGGACTAGCGGGAAGTGCTAGCACAGATACGCAGTATTTT CASRPPGLAGSASTDTQYF
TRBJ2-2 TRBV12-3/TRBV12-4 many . TGTGCCAGCAGGCCAGGGGTGTCGAACACCGGGGAGCTGTTTTTT CASRPGVSNTGELFF
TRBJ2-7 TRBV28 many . TGTGCCAGCAGTTTCTTCGGGGGAGGATACGAGCAGTACTTC CASSFFGGGYEQYF
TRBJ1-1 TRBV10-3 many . TGTGCCATCAGTGCGGCTCAGGGGCGGTCAACTGAAGCTTTCTTT CAISAAQGRSTEAFF
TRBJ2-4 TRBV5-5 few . TGTGCCAGCAGCTTTACAGGGGGGGACAAAAACATTCAGTACTTC CASSFTGGDKNIQYF
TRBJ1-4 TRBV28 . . TGTGCCACGGGGGGGGTGCGTGAAAAACTGTTTTTT CATGGVREKLFF
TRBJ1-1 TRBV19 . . TGTGCCAGTAGTTTTGCGCAAAACACTGAAGCTTTCTTT CASSFAQNTEAFF
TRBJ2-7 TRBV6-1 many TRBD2 TGTGCCAGCAGTCTAACTAGCGCCGGCTCCTACGAGCAGTACTTC CASSLTSAGSYEQYF
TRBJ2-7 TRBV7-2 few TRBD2 TGTGCCAGCAGCATGAGACTAGCGGGGGGCGAGCAGTACTTC CASSMRLAGGEQYF
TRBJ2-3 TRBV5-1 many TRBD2 TGCGCCAGCACGGGGCACAGGTGGACGCGGACTAGCGCAGTCGGAGATACGCAGTATTTT CASTGHRWTRTSAVGDTQYF
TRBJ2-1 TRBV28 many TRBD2 TGTGCCAGCGGGGCCACGGGGGGTGAGCAGTTCTTC CASGATGGEQFF
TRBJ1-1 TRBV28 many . TGTGCCAGCAGTTTCGACAGTTCTTTGTCGTTTTGGAGGAATCCTGAAGCTTTCTTT CASSFDSSLSFWRNPEAFF
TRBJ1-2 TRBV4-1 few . TGCGCCAGCAGCCAAGTTGCGGGGGGGGGACGCGGCTACACCTTC CASSQVAGGGRGYTF
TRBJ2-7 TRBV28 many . TGTGCCAGCAATCGGCGCCCTTACGAGCAGTACTTC CASNRRPYEQYF
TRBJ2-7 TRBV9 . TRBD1 TGTGCCAGCAGCGTCGGAGGACAGGGCACCGCCTACGAGCAGTACTTC CASSVGGQGTAYEQYF
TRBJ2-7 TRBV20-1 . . TGCAGTGCCCAGACAGTTTTTGGCTACGAGCAGTACTTC CSAQTVFGYEQYF
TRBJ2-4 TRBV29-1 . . TGCAGCGTTGAATCGGCAGGGAGAAACATTCAGTACTTC CSVESAGRNIQYF
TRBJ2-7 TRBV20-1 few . TGCAGTGCTAGAAGAACAGGGGGGGGTGCCTACGAGCAGTACTTC CSARRTGGGAYEQYF
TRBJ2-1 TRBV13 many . TGTGCCAGCAGGACCGTCTCCTACAATGAGCAGTTCTTC CASRTVSYNEQFF
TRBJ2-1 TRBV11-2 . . TGTGCCAGCAGCCATACAGAGGGCTCCTACAATGAGCAGTTCTTC CASSHTEGSYNEQFF
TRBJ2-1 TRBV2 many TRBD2 TGTGCCAGCCGGGTGGGTACTAGCGTCCATGAGCAGTTCTTC CASRVGTSVHEQFF
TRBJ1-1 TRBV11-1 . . TGTGCCAGCAGAACAGGGATCGGTGACACTGAAGCTTTCTTT CASRTGIGDTEAFF
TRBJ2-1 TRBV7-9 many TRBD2 TGTGCCAGCAGCTTAAAGCGGGAGGGCGGCAATGAGCAGTTCTTC CASSLKREGGNEQFF
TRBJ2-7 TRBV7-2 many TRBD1 TGTGCCAGCAGCTGGGGCAGGGGGCAGAACGAGCAGTACTTC CASSWGRGQNEQYF
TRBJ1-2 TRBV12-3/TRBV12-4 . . TGTGCCAGCAGTTTGAGTCGGGCAGTGGGGGGCTACACCTTC CASSLSRAVGGYTF
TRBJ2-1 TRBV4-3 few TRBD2 TGCGCCAGCAGCCGAGCTAGACTAGCGGGAGGGGATGAGCAGTTCTTC CASSRARLAGGDEQFF
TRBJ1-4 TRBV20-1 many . TGCAGTGCTGTACAGCCTCATAATGAAAAACTGTTTTTT CSAVQPHNEKLFF
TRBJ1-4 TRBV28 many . TGTGCCAGCAGTTTAAACAGGGTTAATATTGAAAAACTGTTTTTT CASSLNRVNIEKLFF
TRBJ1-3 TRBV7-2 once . TGTGCCAGCGGCCTCATAGGTGGTACTGGAAACACCATATATTTT CASGLIGGTGNTIYF
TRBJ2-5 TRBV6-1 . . TGTGCCAGCAGTCGTCAGTGGGGGACCCAGTACTTC CASSRQWGTQYF
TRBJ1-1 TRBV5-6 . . TGTGCCAGCAGCTCAATGAGGGGCAACACTGAAGCTTTCTTT CASSSMRGNTEAFF
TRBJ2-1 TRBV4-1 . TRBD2 TGCGCCAGCAGCCGCCGACTAGCGGGAGTCAATGAGCAGTTCTTC CASSRRLAGVNEQFF
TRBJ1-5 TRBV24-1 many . TGTGCCACCAGTGCAGGGATTAGCAATCAGCCCCAGCATTTT CATSAGISNQPQHF
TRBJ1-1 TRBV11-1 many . TGTGCCAGCAGCTATCCTCGGGACACGAACACTGAAGCTTTCTTT CASSYPRDTNTEAFF
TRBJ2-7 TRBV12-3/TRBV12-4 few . TGTACCAGCAGTTTAGGAAGGGCGGACGAGCAGTACTTC CTSSLGRADEQYF
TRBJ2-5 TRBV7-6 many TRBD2 TGTGCCAGCAGCTTAGTGGCGGGAGGCGAGACCCAGTACTTC CASSLVAGGETQYF
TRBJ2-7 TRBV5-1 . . TGCGCCAGCAGCAGGCAGGACTCCTACGAGCAGTACTTC CASSRQDSYEQYF
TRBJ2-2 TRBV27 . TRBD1 TGTGCCAGCAGTATACAAACAGGGGTCGGGGAGCTGTTTTTT CASSIQTGVGELFF
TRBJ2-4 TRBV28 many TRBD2 TGTGCCAGCAGCGGACTAGCGGGAGGCGTTCGCAAAAACATTCAGTACTTC CASSGLAGGVRKNIQYF
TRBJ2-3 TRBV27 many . TGTGCCAGCAGTTTATCGACCCCAGATACGCAGTATTTT CASSLSTPDTQYF
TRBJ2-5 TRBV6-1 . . TGTGCCAGCAGTGAAGGGTGGGGGGTACAGACCCAGTACTTC CASSEGWGVQTQYF
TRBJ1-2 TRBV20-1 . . TGCAGTGCTAGAGTGTCGGGCAACTATGGCTGCACCTTC CSARVSGNYGCTF
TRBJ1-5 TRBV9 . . TGTGCCAGCAGCGCCACAGGTCCAACGGGGCCCCAGCATTTT CASSATGPTGPQHF
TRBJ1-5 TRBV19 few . TGTGCCAGTAGTTCCCCGGGCCTGGGCAATCAGCCCCAGCATTTT CASSSPGLGNQPQHF